The entry below gives a single TCR beta chain sequence along with its context. Its antigen remains unidentified. No base qualities exist here, and no much larger clone lies one base off it. Libraries were built with the immunoSEQ multiplex PCR assay. A mixture of 60 forward primers for TCR Vbeta segments and 13 reverse primers for TCR Jbeta segments was used in the multiplex PCR. The CDR3 region of rearranged TCR beta genes was amplified from genomic DNA with a multiplex PCR assay. The amplified TCR beta libraries were sequenced on the Illumina HiSeq System as 87-base-pair reads. For the original study's pipeline: A later analysis counted about 80 million unique TCR beta chains across the 666 repertoires, and roughly 10 million of these chains were shared by at least two donors. Raw reads were error-corrected and collapsed into unique sequences with a nearest-neighbor algorithm that merged closely related sequences to remove PCR and sequencing errors. V, D and J gene segments were assigned by aligning CDR3 sequences to IMGT reference sequences. For a sequence to be retained, at least a six-nucleotide match to both a V gene segment and a J gene segment was required. A rearrangement counted as productive if the CDR3 had no stop codons and remained in frame with V and J, and every other rearrangement counted as non-productive. CDR3 was defined according to IMGT convention as the region running from the second conserved V-encoded cysteine to the conserved J-encoded phenylalanine. The earlier analysis of 587 of the donors excluded sequences that lacked an unambiguous match to a single V gene segment. In an earlier analysis of approximately 590 of the donors, V segments were called functional above 56.7% productive rearrangements and were called segregating when the between-donor standard deviation exceeded 5%. A statistical classification framework was built to diagnose cytomegalovirus status from the catalog of TCR beta chain sequences. V and J gene assignment, in a later analysis, came from comparing TCR nucleotide sequences with IMGT/GENE-DB human TR gene sequences. The TCRdist pipeline was used in a later analysis to assign CDR3 sequences and most-parsimonious VDJ recombination scenarios. In a later analysis, each TCR beta chain was defined by its CDR3 amino acid sequence together with its V-gene family, and reads lacking a unique V-gene family were excluded. To address suspected cross-contamination and a sequencing artifact, a later analysis removed a few hundred highly shared, low-generation-probability nucleotide sequences. In a later analysis, a clonal expansion index was calculated for each public chain from normalized within-repertoire ranks of inferred template counts. In a later analysis, generation probabilities were computed with a VDJ recombination model fitted to out-of-frame rearrangements, and the resulting probabilities were checked against IGoR. Hypergeometric tests were used in a later analysis to score TCR-TCR, TCR-HLA and TCR-CMV co-occurrence, with a repertoire-size bias correction applied to the TCR pairs. False discovery rates were estimated in a later analysis by permuting HLA or CMV assignments 20 times. In a later analysis, co-occurring TCRs were grouped using DBSCAN, and TCRdist sequence similarity was added for clustering within HLA-allele-positive subsets. For co-occurrence clustering, repertoires with fewer than 30,000 or more than 120,000 public chains were excluded, along with 5 or 6 repertoires with anomalous nucleotide sharing. TCRdb mirrors the immuneACCESS table, restricted to in-frame sequences. Some clones are absent from its copies; in checked studies, under half trace to an unresolved V gene, and the reason for the others is unknown. Clone size and V and J calls were adopted from that table, with D and trimming inferred from the DNA. Present in this sample are under 200,000 clones, about 88% of which were seen just once. The leading ten clones occupy under 2% of the sample.

This entry belongs to a study of cytomegalovirus exposure and HLA in healthy donors listed by TCRdb under 2017. Study-level background: In an earlier analysis of 587 of the donors, 276 Gb of sequence data and some 100 million unique TCR beta sequences from 150 million to 200 million T cells were reported. The study profiled the T cell repertoires of some 610 subjects by immunosequencing and related them to cytomegalovirus serostatus. A separate validation cohort of roughly 130 different subjects was used in addition to the roughly 670-subject first cohort. In a later analysis, previously published TCR beta repertoires from 550 to 750 donors were re-analyzed and high-resolution HLA genotyping was added so that TCR occurrence patterns could be studied. Around 320 gigabases of sequencing data and some 85 million unique TCR sequences were included in an early release covering 550 to 800 HLA-typed donors. The later analysis used no new phenotypic data to find candidate immune exposures, relying instead on TCR beta sequences and their occurrence across donors. HLA typing covered class I and class II loci at four-digit resolution. The study aimed to test whether signatures of past pathogen exposure could be identified by cataloging public T cell receptors. Alongside the repertoire data, information on donor age, sex, ethnicity and CMV serostatus was compiled. Typing coverage varied by locus: 629-630 donors for A, B, C, DRB1 and DQB1; roughly 520 for DQA1; more than 600 for DPA1; 450 to 480 for DPB1. Every repertoire in the discovery cohort had been generated on one and the same sequencing platform. Across about 380 genotyped donors of the cohort, an average of about 200,000 unique TCR beta nucleotide sequences per donor were sequenced, and around 20% of those sequences were non-productive. In an earlier analysis of 500 to 650 of the donors, high-throughput TCR beta sequencing was used to judge whether each TCR beta V gene segment behaved as functional or pseudogenic. A later genetic analysis took genome-wide SNP genotypes for about three fifths of the roughly 670 donors and used that subset as a discovery cohort. Roughly five DR-DQ haplotypes were handled as single units for association and clustering, since linkage in the cohort was strong. The genetic ancestry cluster associated with self-reported Caucasian donors included roughly four fifths of the approximately 430 genotyped donors. The study combined high-throughput TCR immunosequencing, statistical association of individual TCRs with disease status, and machine learning to predict cytomegalovirus infection status. Overall results and qualifications from the work: In a later genetic analysis, fewer N-insertions in productive TCRs were reported among donors in an Asian-associated ancestry cluster than the roughly 700-donor mean. When HLA alleles, especially DR and DQ, strongly co-occurred, TCR associations were difficult to assign to individual alleles. Several of the top co-occurrence clusters appeared to be linked to parvovirus B19, influenza, CMV and Epstein-Barr virus, according to a later analysis. Across donors, most TCR sequences were observed very rarely, whereas some public TCRs were present in many individuals. A later analysis associated about 17,000 TCR beta sequences with specific HLA alleles at a false discovery rate of 0.05. According to a later analysis, TCR association rates differed among HLA loci, with DRB1 alleles showing the most associated TCRs and HLA-C alleles showing the fewest. The authors suggested that the approach could potentially be extended to other disease states and immunological phenotypes. Most CMV-associated TCR beta chains appeared to be HLA-restricted in a later analysis, and the HLA associations seemed to be driven largely by CMV exposure. A further reported finding was that TCR beta sequences accurately predicted the HLA-A and HLA-B alleles for most subjects in the first cohort. Because counts were too low, roughly 17 rarely observed V segments, including chromosome 9 orphons, were left out of the earlier analysis of 587 of the donors. Linkage disequilibrium might explain the correlated functional status among segregating V segments, but an unknown experimental factor could not be excluded. This cohort had only TCR beta chains sequenced, and the lack of alpha or paired-chain data limited which features could be detected. In vitro tests confirmed that a few of the cytomegalovirus-associated TCR beta chains recognize cytomegalovirus antigens. An association between a missense DCLRE1C variant and V-gene and J-gene trimming of TCR beta chains was found in a later genetic analysis and replicated in an independent cohort. For the cohort, immune exposure information was limited to CMV serostatus. Because some donors lacked HLA typing at each locus, the association tests relied only on the typed subset. In a later analysis, HLA-associated TCR beta chains showed more clonal expansion and lower generation probabilities than non-associated chains that were equally common. The study gave a list of about 160 TCR beta chains associated with cytomegalovirus. Roughly uniform sequencing depth across donors was assumed in presence/absence analyses, although this assumption may not hold. Cytomegalovirus status was reported to be diagnosed by the classifier with high specificity and sensitivity in both the original and validation cohorts. A cluster of highly shared sequence variants was judged likely to represent a technical artifact of the sequencing pipeline. The 87-base-pair reads could not distinguish some IMGT-functional V segments, including TRBV6-2 and TRBV6-3, so those segments were excluded. In an earlier analysis of around 600 of the donors, most TCR beta V segments were observed in productive rearrangements about 87% or about 30% of the time, broadly matching IMGT annotations.

CDR1 and CDR2 are drawn from the germline V gene (reference sequence): LNHDA, SQIVND. The CDR3 measures 15 amino acids from cysteine to phenylalanine. Just the 45-base CDR3 DNA is kept, in frame starting at base 1. V gives up 11 bases and J gives up 2 bases, and the segment between their germline ends measures 21 bases. In total, 666 healthy bone marrow donors made up the cohort. Cohort members were all nominally healthy when sampled, although unrecorded immune exposures were likely present. The donor was CMV seronegative and belonged to the group of more than 300 seronegative cohort members. Every donor gave a peripheral blood sample, and the peripheral blood mononuclear cells from that sample were used for TCR beta sequencing. Genomic DNA was extracted from the blood cell samples with the Qiagen DNeasy Blood Extraction Kit.

The sequenced sample was PBMCs. The TCR sequence derives from a woman younger than 30 in good health and CMV-seronegative. Recombination joined TRBV19 with TRBJ1-2, and perhaps TRBD1 as D gene, on 5 matching bases. The base sequence is TGTGCCCCAAGCGTGGGGACTCTCCCCAACTATGGCTACACCTTC. It specifies CAPSVGTLPNYGYTF.